This T cell receptor beta chain is from a study of T-cell memory formation after mild COVID-19. Regarding the study as a whole: A balance of CD4 and CD8 characterized clones contracting day 15 to 85, whereas later expanders leaned CD4+.

This clonotype was seen more than once but under ten times. What it binds is unknown. Looked up from germline, CDR1 is MNHNY and CDR2 is SVGAGI (reference sequence). With 6 bases removed from V and 5 bases from J, the gap between germline ends came to 16 bases. The length of the CDR3 is 14 residues. In TCRdb, the 5' RACE reads were re-called with MiXCR into one record per CDR3 protein. The sample holds 200,000 to 300,000 distinct CDR3 sequences; 16% are singletons and the top ten take 22%. The material sequenced was PBMCs or a T cell subset sorted from them (not recorded which). This chain uses TRBV6-6 with TRBJ2-5; D assignment may be TRBD1 or TRBD2 (5 bases each). This TCR derives from a man aged 18 to 30 who had mild COVID-19 (a few samples of this study predate the infection). Cell type and time point are not known. CDR3 bases: TGTGCCAGCAGCTCTTACGGGGCCGGGGAGACCCAGTACTTC. Its protein product is CASSSYGAGETQYF.